Sequencing of this T cell receptor beta chain was carried out in a study of shared clonotypes between healthy human individuals (dated by TCRdb to 2019 to 2021). Turning to the overall study: A few men and two women, aged 18 to 49 years, made up the cohort. For each donor, CD4 naive and CD4 memory were each given three plates, CD8 naive was given two plates, and CD8 memory was given one plate. Libraries were prepared and TCR repertoires were sequenced by different laboratories using diverse techniques, in order to increase sequencing depth and limit assay-specific biases. Blood TCR repertoires of roughly five healthy adults were deeply sequenced to estimate repertoire size and the extent of clonotype sharing between individuals. Leukapheresis yielded between about 0.94 and 9 billion PBMCs per donor. General findings and caveats noted by the study authors: Because the study included only a small number of donors, the genetic and exposure-history diversity represented was limited. Across a few donors, approximately 5% of naive CD4, 3.5% of naive CD8, 2% to 2.5% of memory CD4, and approximately 0.42% of memory CD8 clonotypes were shared. Compared with non-shared clonotypes, clonotypes shared by all four sorted-subset donors had higher generation probabilities. Based on pairwise subsampling, the degree of clonotype sharing among donors was expected to be affected by sequencing depth. Even with the large sequencing depth, rarefaction of the sorted-subset datasets indicated that sequencing was incomplete. Only blood was sampled, and tissue TCR repertoires likely differ from those in blood. Larger estimated clonotype richness was generally found for naive subsets than for memory subsets.

Compared with germline, V lacks 7 bases and J lacks 1 base; bases without a gene match: 8. CDR1 and CDR2 are drawn from the germline V gene (reference sequence): LNHDA, SQIVND. There are 15 amino acids in the CDR3, from cysteine to phenylalanine inclusive. Just CDR3 DNA is preserved here, 45 bases in frame from base 1. Using the deep immunoSEQ assay, TCR CDR3 regions were amplified from genomic DNA by multiplex PCR. Genomic DNA extracted from each cell subset was distributed evenly over all wells of several immunoSEQ 96-well plates, and each plate served as one replicate. For sorted subsets, each replicate PCR was loaded with approximately 0.2 ug genomic DNA, equivalent to some 27,000 T cell genomes. Purified libraries were quantified with a Qubit 3.0 fluorometer, sized on a Bioanalyzer 2100, and re-quantified with the KAPA Library Quantification kit. Every immunoSEQ 96-well plate was sequenced on a separate single-read 150-cycle Illumina NextSeq 550 flow cell. The original pipeline was this. Because the immunoSEQ output held only junctional sequences and lacked quality scores, the filtering could not match the filtering applied to full-length reads. To assign V/J genes and CDR3, sequences were annotated against IMGT germline references using PyIR, a Python wrapper for IgBLAST v1.9. Reads were filtered out if the reads had weak V/J assignments (E-value above 1e-6), no CDR3, stop codons, out-of-frame junctions, or ambiguous translated residues. V3J clonotypes were defined as sequences sharing an identical inferred V gene, J gene, and CDR3 amino acid sequence. To compute the percentage overlap between repertoires, the number of shared unique clonotypes was divided by the size of the smaller repertoire. Repertoire richness was assessed with RTK rarefaction, the Chao1 estimator, and Recon v2.1 estimates of unobserved clonotypes. For all TCRbeta clonotypes obtained by the gDNA method from four donors, generation probabilities were computed with OLGA. What TCRdb holds here is the immuneACCESS table cut down to in-frame rearrangements. Part of the clones is not present; checked against another copy, under half of the missing clones reflect an unresolved V gene, and the others are unexplained. The V and J calls and clone size come from that table; D and trimming were worked out from the DNA. This sample gives around 300,000 clones in total; roughly 84% of them show up just once. The ten largest make up 15% to 20% of the sample.

Comment on this clone: Its antigen is not yet known. No base-level quality is on record; no much larger clone is a single base apart.

Donors were healthy HIV-negative adults with no recently reported acute infections or vaccinations. Every donor was a Caucasian adult living in Nashville, Tennessee, USA. CD8 memory samples consisted of magnetically selected CD45RO+ cells combined with CCR7-negative CD45RA+ effector memory (TemRA) cells. Blood was collected by leukapheresis, and PBMCs were isolated by Ficoll-Histopaque density gradient centrifugation and then cryopreserved in liquid nitrogen vapor phase. Purity and quantity of every magnetically sorted T cell population were checked by analytical flow cytometry. Each sorted fraction had its genomic DNA isolated and then quantified by UV absorbance on a Nanodrop 2000c.

The TCR originated in a man aged 18 to 29 in good health. Recombination joined TRBV19 with TRBJ2-3; TRBD2 matches 7 bases in the middle. Sample: memory CD8+ T cells sorted from blood. What this sample's cell subset or site label stands for: CD45RO+ cells pooled with CCR7-negative TemRA cells. The CDR3 loop reads CASTPRDYRTDTQYF. The nucleotide sequence reads as follows: TGTGCCAGTACCCCCCGGGACTATCGCACAGATACGCAGTATTTT. The CDR3, completed at both ends by the reference TRBV19 and TRBJ2-3 genes, gives the full variable domain DGGITQSPKYLFRKEGQNVTLSCEQNLNHDAMYWYRQDPGQGLRLIYYSQIVNDFQKGDIAEGYSVSREKKESFPLTVTSAQKNPTAFYLCASTPRDYRTDTQYFGPGTRLTVL.